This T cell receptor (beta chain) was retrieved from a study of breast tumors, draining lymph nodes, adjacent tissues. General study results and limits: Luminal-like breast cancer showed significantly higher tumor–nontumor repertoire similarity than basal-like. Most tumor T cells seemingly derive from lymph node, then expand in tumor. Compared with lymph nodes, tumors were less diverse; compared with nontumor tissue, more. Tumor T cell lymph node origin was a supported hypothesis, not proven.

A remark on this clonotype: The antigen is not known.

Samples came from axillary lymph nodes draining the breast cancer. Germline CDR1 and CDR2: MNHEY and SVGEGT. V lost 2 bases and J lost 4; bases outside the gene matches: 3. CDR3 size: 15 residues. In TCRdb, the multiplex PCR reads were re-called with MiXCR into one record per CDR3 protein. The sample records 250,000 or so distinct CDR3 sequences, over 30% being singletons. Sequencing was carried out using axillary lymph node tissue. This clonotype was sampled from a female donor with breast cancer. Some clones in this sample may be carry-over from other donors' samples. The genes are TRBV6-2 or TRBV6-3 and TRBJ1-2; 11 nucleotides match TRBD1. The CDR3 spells CASSYGGTGGYGYTF. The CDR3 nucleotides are TGTGCCAGCAGTTACGGGGGGACAGGGGGCTATGGCTACACCTTC.